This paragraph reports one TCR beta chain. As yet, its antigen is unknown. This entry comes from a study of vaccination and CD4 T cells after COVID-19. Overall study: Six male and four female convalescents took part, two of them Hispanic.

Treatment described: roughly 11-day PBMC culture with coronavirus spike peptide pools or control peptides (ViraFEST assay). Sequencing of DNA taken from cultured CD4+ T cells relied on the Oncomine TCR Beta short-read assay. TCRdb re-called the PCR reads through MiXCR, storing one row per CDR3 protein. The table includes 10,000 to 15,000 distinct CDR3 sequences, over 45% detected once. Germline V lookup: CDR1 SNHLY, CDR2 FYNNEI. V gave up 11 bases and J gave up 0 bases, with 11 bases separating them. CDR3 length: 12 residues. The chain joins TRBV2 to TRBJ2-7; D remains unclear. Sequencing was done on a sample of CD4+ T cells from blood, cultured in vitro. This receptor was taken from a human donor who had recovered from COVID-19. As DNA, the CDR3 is TGTGCCGGTCGGTCGGACTCCTACGAGCAGTACTTC. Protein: CAGRSDSYEQYF.